These 24 T cell receptor beta chains came from one sample sequenced in a study of T cells in Graves' hyperthyroidism and ophthalmopathy. Using RNA transcripts as the source, TCR beta CDR3 regions were amplified. Initially, a first-round RT-PCR of the TCR CDR3 employed the HTBI primer set. TCRdb ran MiXCR on the multiplex PCR reads and lists one entry per CDR3 protein. The data show 550,000 to 650,000 distinct CDR3 sequences, 14% seen once. The sample taken for sequencing was blood. These receptors came from a woman aged 40 to 49 with Graves' hyperthyroidism.

The V and J genes are TRBV5-1 and TRBJ1-4; TRBD1 matches at 7 bases. The length of the CDR3 is 15 residues. Germline CDR1 is SGHRS and CDR2 is YFSETQ. Trimming cost V 3 bases and J 3 bases; bases outside gene matches: 5. The CDR3, as DNA: TGCGCCAGCAGCTCTACGACAGGGCCTAATGAAAAACTGTTTTTT. It is translated as CASSSTTGPNEKLFF.

This chain links TRBV20-1 with TRBJ2-1; 14 nucleotides align to TRBD2. The CDR3 is made up of 18 amino acids. J gave up 8 bases and V 2 bases, and 14 bases lay outside the gene matches. Per germline, CDR1 DFQATT and CDR2 SNEGSKA (reference sequence). The CDR3 region is CSARQDPTSGRAVDEQFF. The DNA for the CDR3 is TGCAGTGCTAGACAAGACCCGACTAGCGGGAGGGCCGTCGATGAGCAGTTCTTC.

This clonotype was observed a few times. The chain has TRBV7-9 and TRBJ1-5; 8 bases are shared with TRBD1. The CDR3 totals 15 residues. Trimming took 5 bases from V and 7 from J; bases not matched to a gene: 10. Germline V gives CDR1 SEHNR, CDR2 FQNEAQ (reference sequence). Written as DNA, the CDR3 is TGTGCCAGCAGCCAAGGACAGGGACGGAACCAGCCCCAGCATTTT. Translated, it gives CASSQGQGRNQPQHF.

This clonotype was picked up many times. This chain links TRBV5-1 with TRBJ1-1, with D uncertain. The germline CDR1 and CDR2 sequences are SGHRS and YFSETQ. Deletions cut 4 bases from V and 6 bases from J, with 16 bases between. The CDR3 consists of 14 residues. The CDR3 sequence is CASSMDGRFSEAFF. In DNA, the CDR3 is TGCGCCAGCAGCATGGACGGGAGATTCTCTGAAGCTTTCTTT.

This clonotype came up many times. The chain couples TRBV6-1 to TRBJ2-7; the match to TRBD2 covers 8 bases. The CDR3 covers 14 residues. CDR1 MNHNS and CDR2 SASEGT come from the germline V gene. J was trimmed by 5 bases and V by 5 bases; bases with no gene match: 8. The CDR3, as DNA: TGTGCCAGCAGTTCGGGACTAGTTCCCGACGAGCAGTACTTC. This encodes CASSSGLVPDEQYF.

V usage is TRBV7-2 and J usage is TRBJ1-6; 9 bases are shared with TRBD1. This CDR3 comprises 16 residues. Germline V gives CDR1 SGHTA, CDR2 FQGNSA. Trimming took 5 bases from V and 7 from J; bases not matched to a gene: 9. CDR3 DNA sequence: TGTGCCAGCAGCCTCCTGGGGACAGGGATGAATTCACCCCTCCACTTT. Translated: CASSLLGTGMNSPLHF.

This clonotype has at least ten counts. The V gene is TRBV12-3 or TRBV12-4, the J gene TRBJ2-2, with a possible D match to TRBD2 (5 bases). With 4 bases removed from V and 2 bases from J, the gap between germline ends came to 14 bases. The CDR3 is made up of 16 amino acids. The CDR3 region has the DNA TGTGCCAGCAGTTCCTCGAGGGTACAAAACACCGGGGAGCTGTTTTTT. Protein sequence: CASSSSRVQNTGELFF.

This clonotype was detected ten times or more. The gene calls are TRBV12-3 or TRBV12-4 and TRBJ1-1, with 10 bases matching TRBD1. V lost 6 bases, J lost 8 bases, and 15 bases stayed unmatched. CDR3 size: 16 residues. CDR3 bases: TGTGCCAGCAGAACCGGGACAGGGGTTGCCGGGGCCGAAGCTTTCTTT. It codes for CASRTGTGVAGAEAFF.

The chain combines TRBV20-1 with TRBJ1-2; 8 bases are shared with TRBD1. This CDR3 region has 16 residues. CDR1 is DFQATT and CDR2 is SNEGSKA in the germline V gene (reference sequence). The CDR3 loop is CSLSGTAGQGFYGYTF. The DNA of the CDR3 is TGCAGCCTTAGTGGGACGGCTGGACAGGGTTTTTATGGCTACACCTTC.

In this sample, this clonotype turned up a few times. The rearrangement links TRBV6-1 to TRBJ1-1; no clear D gene. Per the germline V gene, CDR1 is MNHNS and CDR2 is SASEGT. Trimming took 4 bases from V and 3 from J, leaving 6 bases between them. The CDR3 is 12 amino acids. This CDR3 reads CASSVDYTEAFF. The CDR3 DNA reads as TGTGCCAGCAGTGTCGATTACACTGAAGCTTTCTTT.

This clonotype was seen at least ten times. This chain uses TRBV12-3 or TRBV12-4 with TRBJ1-2; the match to TRBD1 covers 9 bases. The J segment lost 4 bases and the V segment lost 6 bases, leaving 9 bases of the junction unmatched. The CDR3 extends over 15 amino acids. CDR3 DNA: TGTGCCAGCAGCCCCTCGGGACAGGGAACCTATGGCTACACCTTC. This translates into CASSPSGQGTYGYTF.

In DNA form, the CDR3 reads TGTGCCAGTAGTTTTGGGGGAATCTACGAGCAGTACTTC. It translates to CASSFGGIYEQYF. V and J are TRBV19 and TRBJ2-7, with D tentatively TRBD1 or TRBD2 (5 bases each). The CDR3 sequence is 13 residues long. Germline V gene sequence: CDR1 LNHDA, CDR2 SQIVND (reference sequence). V lost 5 bases and J 3 bases, leaving 11 bases between the germline ends.

Comments on this clonotype: The junction departs from the called germline gene at one end, perhaps through a read error. V and J are TRBV7-7 and TRBJ2-5; D call uncertain. Germline V gives CDR1 SSHAT, CDR2 FNYEAQ (reference sequence). The CDR3 extends over 13 amino acids. In DNA, the CDR3 is TGTGCTAGCAGCTTGCACAGCAAAGAGAGCCAGTACTTC. It yields the protein CASSLHSKESQYF.

This clonotype has only a few counts. Given a much more abundant clone one base away, this may be a read error. This rearrangement joins TRBV20-1 to TRBJ2-7, with D tentatively TRBD1 (6 bases). Germline V gene sequence: CDR1 DFQATT, CDR2 SNEGSKA (reference sequence). The CDR3 loop spans 13 amino acids. The V end was cut by 4 bases, the J end by 3 bases, with 13 bases between. The CDR3 DNA follows: TGCAGTGCTATTCGGGCAGGGGACTACGAGCAGTACTTC. It codes for CSAIRAGDYEQYF.

The table lists this clonotype with many counts. The gene calls are TRBV28 and TRBJ1-2; D gene unclear. The CDR3 contains 15 residues. V lost 5 bases to trimming and J lost 8 bases, with 21 bases between them. Germline V CDR1 and CDR2: MDHEN, SYDVKM. The CDR3 DNA is TGTGCCAGCAGTCAAGAAGCAGAGTATCGCGCGGGCTACACCTTC. Amino acid sequence: CASSQEAEYRAGYTF.

This clonotype occurred many times. The chain combines TRBV28 with TRBJ2-7; TRBD2 agrees at 7 bases. Unmatched junction bases numbered 11, after V lost 3 bases and J lost 6 bases. This CDR3 contains 15 residues. Per germline, CDR1 MDHEN and CDR2 SYDVKM. The CDR3: CASSFGGGRMGEQYF. The DNA of the CDR3 is TGTGCCAGCAGTTTTGGGGGAGGGCGAATGGGCGAGCAGTACTTC.

The chain couples TRBV5-1 to TRBJ2-1; D perhaps matches TRBD1 (7 bases). V was trimmed by 0 bases and J by 1 base, leaving 11 bases between them. Per germline, CDR1 SGHRS and CDR2 YFSETQ. The CDR3 is 16 residues long. The CDR3 DNA is TGCGCCAGCAGCTTGGCCGCGGGACAGTCCTACAATGAGCAGTTCTTC. This gives the protein CASSLAAGQSYNEQFF.

This rearrangement joins TRBV19 to TRBJ2-7; D is perhaps TRBD1 (6 bases). The CDR3 is 14 residues long. Germline-derived CDR1 and CDR2 are LNHDA and SQIVND (reference sequence). Deletions cut 6 bases from V and 5 bases from J, with 17 bases between. The CDR3 sequence: CASSFGRGIHEQYF. The DNA for the CDR3 is TGTGCCAGTAGCTTCGGCAGGGGAATCCACGAGCAGTACTTC.

The CDR3 reads CASKSTASGKYEQYF. The CDR3 DNA is TGTGCCAGTAAGAGCACGGCTAGTGGGAAATACGAGCAGTACTTC. This rearrangement joins TRBV19 to TRBJ2-7; D gene uncertain. V lost 7 bases and J lost 4, with 20 bases in between. The CDR3 is 15 residues long. Germline CDR1 is LNHDA and CDR2 is SQIVND (reference sequence).

This clonotype was picked up many times. The V and J genes are TRBV20-1 and TRBJ2-1; 15 positions match TRBD2. The CDR3 runs 18 residues. The V segment lost 1 base and the J segment 1 base; nucleotides outside the gene matches: 5. Per germline, CDR1 DFQATT and CDR2 SNEGSKA (reference sequence). CDR3 in DNA: TGCAGTGCTAGAGGGACTAGCGGGAGGGAGGCTTCCTACAATGAGCAGTTCTTC. This translates into CSARGTSGREASYNEQFF.

This clonotype came up many times. V is TRBV27 and J is TRBJ2-7; D is possibly TRBD1 (6 bases). The CDR3 contains 14 residues. Trimming removed 7 bases from V and 0 bases from J, with 13 bases in between. Germline V gene lookup returns CDR1 MNHEY and CDR2 SMNVEV (reference sequence). The CDR3 bases are TGTGCCAGCAAACGGACAGATACCTCCTACGAGCAGTACTTC. Translated: CASKRTDTSYEQYF.

This rearrangement joins TRBV27 to TRBJ2-1; 7 positions agree with TRBD1. This CDR3 is 14 amino acids long. CDR1 MNHEY and CDR2 SMNVEV come from the germline V gene (reference sequence). V was pared by 1 base and J by 7 bases, with 4 bases of the junction left unmatched. CDR3 sequence (DNA): TGTGCCAGCAGTTTATTTAAGGGGGCGAATGAGCAGTTCTTC. Translation gives CASSLFKGANEQFF.

J is TRBJ2-4 and V is TRBV20-1; 10 nucleotides align to TRBD2. V trimming: 2 bases; J trimming: 1 base; junction bases outside the gene matches: 8. The V gene's germline CDR1 is DFQATT and CDR2 SNEGSKA (reference sequence). The CDR3 runs 17 residues. CDR3 in amino acids: CSARFLAGVGAKNIQYF. CDR3 in DNA: TGCAGTGCTAGATTCCTAGCGGGAGTCGGTGCCAAAAACATTCAGTACTTC.

This clonotype was seen many times. The chain employs TRBV5-1 and TRBJ2-2, with 8 bases aligning to TRBD1. Germline CDR1 is SGHRS and CDR2 is YFSETQ. The CDR3 is 16 amino acids. After removal of 2 bases from V and 6 bases from J, the junction contained 9 bases not matched to a gene. The CDR3 here is CASSFDRGSIPGELFF. The CDR3 DNA follows: TGCGCCAGCAGCTTCGACAGGGGTTCAATTCCCGGGGAGCTGTTTTTT.